These T cell receptor beta chains were read from a single sample in a study of response to subunit inactivated influenza vaccine. TCRdb fed the RT-PCR reads into MiXCR, producing one record per CDR3 protein. The sample lists roughly 570,000 distinct CDR3 sequences, around 15% occurring once. The sequencing here drew on PBMCs from blood, taken roughly 13 days after vaccination. These receptors were collected from a man between 45 and 60 years old who received an inactivated influenza vaccine. CDR3s include the opening cysteine and the closing phenylalanine or tryptophan. D genes are given only for firm matches. Size values are once, few and many counts, or a class for expanded clones, and some rows have none.

abundance: few; v_gene: TRBV4-1; d_gene: -; j_gene: TRBJ1-3; CDR3aa: CASSQDRGRGVGNTIYF; CDR3nt: TGCGCCAGCAGCCAAGATCGTGGTCGGGGGGTGGGAAACACCATATATTTT
abundance: few; v_gene: TRBV20-1; d_gene: TRBD2; j_gene: TRBJ2-4; CDR3aa: CSASVSGGAGIQYF; CDR3nt: TGCAGTGCTAGTGTTAGCGGGGGCGCGGGCATTCAGTACTTC
abundance: many; v_gene: TRBV15; d_gene: -; j_gene: TRBJ2-3; CDR3aa: CATSGVLEASTDTQYF; CDR3nt: TGTGCCACCAGCGGGGTCTTAGAAGCTAGCACAGATACGCAGTATTTT
abundance: many; v_gene: TRBV7-9; d_gene: -; j_gene: TRBJ2-2; CDR3aa: CASRGSGNTGELFF; CDR3nt: TGTGCCAGCAGGGGTAGCGGGAACACCGGGGAGCTGTTTTTT
abundance: -; v_gene: TRBV6-2/TRBV6-3; d_gene: -; j_gene: TRBJ2-1; CDR3aa: CASSYPLGLVSYNEQFF; CDR3nt: TGTGCCAGCAGTTACCCTCTAGGACTTGTCTCCTACAATGAGCAGTTCTTC
abundance: few; v_gene: TRBV24-1; d_gene: TRBD1; j_gene: TRBJ2-5; CDR3aa: CATSDSSGGRRETQYF; CDR3nt: TGTGCCACCAGTGATTCCTCAGGGGGCCGGCGGGAGACCCAGTACTTC
abundance: -; v_gene: TRBV15; d_gene: -; j_gene: TRBJ1-1; CDR3aa: CATSRDLIKTGQAFF; CDR3nt: TGTGCCACCAGCAGAGATCTAATTAAGACAGGACAAGCTTTCTTT
abundance: few; v_gene: TRBV18; d_gene: -; j_gene: TRBJ1-1; CDR3aa: CASSSSLGNTEAFF; CDR3nt: TGTGCCAGCTCTTCTTCCCTGGGGAACACTGAAGCTTTCTTT
abundance: many; v_gene: TRBV18; d_gene: -; j_gene: TRBJ2-7; CDR3aa: CASSPEGFDREQYF; CDR3nt: TGTGCCAGCTCACCAGAGGGTTTTGACCGCGAGCAGTACTTC
abundance: few; v_gene: TRBV5-1; d_gene: TRBD2; j_gene: TRBJ2-3; CDR3aa: CASSQSGRAFSDTQYF; CDR3nt: TGCGCCAGCAGCCAGAGCGGGAGGGCCTTTTCGGATACGCAGTATTTT
abundance: many; v_gene: TRBV11-2; d_gene: -; j_gene: TRBJ1-1; CDR3aa: CASSQGSNTEAFF; CDR3nt: TGTGCCAGCAGTCAAGGGTCGAACACTGAAGCTTTCTTT
abundance: few; v_gene: TRBV15; d_gene: TRBD1; j_gene: TRBJ2-5; CDR3aa: CATSRTGQGSGETQYF; CDR3nt: TGTGCCACCAGCAGAACGGGACAGGGGTCCGGGGAGACCCAGTACTTC
abundance: -; v_gene: TRBV10-3; d_gene: TRBD1; j_gene: TRBJ2-7; CDR3aa: CAISPGTVTYEQYF; CDR3nt: TGTGCCATCAGTCCCGGGACAGTTACTTACGAGCAGTACTTC
abundance: many; v_gene: TRBV29-1; d_gene: -; j_gene: TRBJ2-7; CDR3aa: CSVEGQGGIYEQYF; CDR3nt: TGCAGCGTTGAAGGACAGGGAGGAATCTACGAGCAGTACTTC
abundance: -; v_gene: TRBV29-1; d_gene: -; j_gene: TRBJ2-1; CDR3aa: CSVPGVPRGFSSYNEQFF; CDR3nt: TGCAGCGTCCCTGGAGTACCGCGGGGCTTCAGCTCCTACAATGAGCAGTTCTTC
abundance: few; v_gene: TRBV7-8; d_gene: TRBD1; j_gene: TRBJ2-4; CDR3aa: CASSLGGQGTALAKNIQYF; CDR3nt: TGTGCCAGCAGCTTAGGGGGACAGGGGACGGCCCTAGCCAAAAACATTCAGTACTTC
abundance: -; v_gene: TRBV7-8; d_gene: -; j_gene: TRBJ2-2; CDR3aa: CASSLVWAGWGTGELFF; CDR3nt: TGTGCCAGCAGCTTAGTATGGGCGGGCTGGGGGACCGGGGAGCTGTTTTTT
abundance: -; v_gene: TRBV20-1; d_gene: -; j_gene: TRBJ2-6; CDR3aa: CSARHAGSGANVLTF; CDR3nt: TGCAGTGCTAGGCATGCGGGGTCTGGGGCCAACGTCCTGACTTTC
abundance: few; v_gene: TRBV10-3; d_gene: -; j_gene: TRBJ2-1; CDR3aa: CAISESEGLRYEQFF; CDR3nt: TGTGCCATCAGTGAGTCCGAGGGGTTGAGGTATGAGCAGTTCTTC
abundance: few; v_gene: TRBV7-8; d_gene: TRBD2; j_gene: TRBJ2-5; CDR3aa: CASSLGSGTFRKETQYF; CDR3nt: TGTGCCAGCAGCTTGGGTAGCGGGACCTTCCGGAAAGAGACCCAGTACTTC